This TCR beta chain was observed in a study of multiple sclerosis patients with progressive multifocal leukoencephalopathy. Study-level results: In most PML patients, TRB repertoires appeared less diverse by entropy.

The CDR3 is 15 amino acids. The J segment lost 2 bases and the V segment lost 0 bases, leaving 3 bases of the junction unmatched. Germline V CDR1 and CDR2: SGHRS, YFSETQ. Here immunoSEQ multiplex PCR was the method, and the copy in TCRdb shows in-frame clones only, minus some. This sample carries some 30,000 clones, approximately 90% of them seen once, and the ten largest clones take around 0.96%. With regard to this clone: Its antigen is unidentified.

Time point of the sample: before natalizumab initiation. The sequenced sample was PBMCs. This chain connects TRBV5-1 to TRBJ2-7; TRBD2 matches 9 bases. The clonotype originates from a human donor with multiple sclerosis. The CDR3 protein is CASSLGLAGTYEQYF. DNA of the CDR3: TGCGCCAGCAGCTTGGGGCTAGCGGGGACCTACGAGCAGTACTTC. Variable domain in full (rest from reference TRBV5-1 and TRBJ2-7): KAGVTQTPRYLIKTRGQQVTLSCSPISGHRSVSWYQQTPGQGLQFLFEYFSETQRNKGNFPGRFSGRQFSNSRSEMNVSTLELGDSALYLCASSLGLAGTYEQYFGPGTRLTVT.